One TCR beta chain is described in this entry. The sample comes from a study of blood T cell repertoires in COVID-19. On the study more broadly: Material from acute and convalescent COVID-19 was sourced from the United States, Italy and Spain. Sources were T cells, B-cell-depleted T cells, or PBMCs; the material itself was cDNA or gDNA.

Per the study methods: For nucleated cells, counts were estimated from reference gene primer amplification. Assay: immunoSEQ multiplex PCR; the TCRdb copy retains only in-frame clones and omits some. For V, J and clone size, that table is used; D and trimming come from the DNA. The sample yields a few hundred thousand clones, approximately 82% seen once. CDR1 is MDHEN, CDR2 SYDVKM, per germline. The V and J ends lost 5 bases and 5 bases respectively, with 12 bases between them. The CDR3 has 14 amino acids. V gene TRBV28 combines with J gene TRBJ1-4, with D perhaps TRBD1 (6 bases). Sequencing was performed on peripheral blood. This sequence was found in a man in his forties or fifties with active or convalescent COVID-19. The chain's CDR3 is CASSLRQENEKLFF. The CDR3 nucleotides are TGTGCCAGCAGTCTCAGACAGGAGAATGAAAAACTGTTTTTT.